This is a list of T cell receptor beta chains from one sample in a study of cytomegalovirus exposure and HLA in healthy donors. Sequencing was performed with immunoSEQ multiplex PCR; in TCRdb, only in-frame clones are kept and a portion is missing. Of 150,000 to 200,000 clones listed, 75% to 80% were seen once; the top ten hold 3.1%. Material for sequencing was PBMCs. The receptors stem from a woman between 40 and 55 years old in good health and CMV-seronegative. Each CDR3 is given with its conserved first and last residue. Each record gives: clone size, V gene, J gene, D gene, CDR3 protein, CDR3 DNA. The D gene is left open where the match is weak. Expanded clones are given a class, and other clones once, few, many or no size at all.

NA	TRBV11-2	TRBJ2-1	TRBD2	CASSSPGTSGHNEQFF	TGTGCCAGCAGTTCGCCCGGGACTAGCGGACACAATGAGCAGTTCTTC
NA	TRBV6-1	TRBJ1-3	NA	CASPGELGNTIYF	TGTGCCAGCCCAGGGGAATTAGGAAACACCATATATTTT
NA	TRBV28	TRBJ1-5	NA	CASSSLTGTTQPQHF	TGTGCCAGCAGTTCCCTGACAGGTACGACGCAGCCCCAGCATTTT
once	TRBV5-4	TRBJ2-3	NA	CASSLWGGTDTQYF	TGTGCCAGCAGCTTGTGGGGGGGCACAGATACGCAGTATTTT
few	TRBV2	TRBJ2-7	NA	CASSEALRGTDEQYF	TGTGCCAGCAGTGAAGCGCTTCGCGGTACGGACGAGCAGTACTTC
NA	TRBV5-1	TRBJ1-1	TRBD1	CASSRGDRVTEAFF	TGCGCCAGCAGCAGGGGGGACAGGGTCACTGAAGCTTTCTTT
NA	TRBV5-1	TRBJ2-2	TRBD2	CASSLARPSGPRFTGELFF	TGCGCCAGCAGCTTGGCCCGTCCTAGCGGGCCACGTTTCACCGGGGAGCTGTTTTTT
NA	TRBV2	TRBJ1-2	NA	CASTLEREANYDYTF	TGTGCCAGCACCTTGGAGAGGGAAGCTAACTATGACTACACCTTC
NA	TRBV6-5	TRBJ1-5	TRBD1	CASRQGGRQQPQHF	TGTGCCAGCAGGCAGGGGGGAAGGCAGCAGCCCCAGCATTTT
NA	TRBV7-2	TRBJ2-7	TRBD1	CASSLDQGVTYEQYF	TGTGCCAGCAGCTTAGATCAGGGGGTTACCTACGAGCAGTACTTC
NA	TRBV19	TRBJ2-7	NA	CASTSGGQSYEQYF	TGTGCCAGTACCTCGGGGGGCCAGTCCTACGAGCAGTACTTC
NA	TRBV11-2	TRBJ1-1	NA	CASSLSGPLNTEAFF	TGTGCCAGCAGCTTATCAGGGCCGCTGAACACTGAAGCTTTCTTT
NA	TRBV4-1	TRBJ1-1	NA	CASSPDPTRGNTEAFF	TGCGCCAGCAGCCCCGATCCAACAAGAGGGAACACTGAAGCTTTCTTT
few	TRBV7-8	TRBJ1-4	NA	CASSPTSLAREKLFF	TGTGCCAGCAGCCCCACTTCTCTAGCCCGTGAAAAACTGTTTTTT
NA	TRBV5-1	TRBJ2-7	TRBD2	CASSVGLAGGGYEQYF	TGCGCCAGCAGCGTGGGACTAGCGGGGGGTGGTTACGAGCAGTACTTC
NA	TRBV18	TRBJ2-3	NA	CASSPRSPVTDTQYF	TGTGCCAGCTCACCACGGAGCCCGGTCACAGATACGCAGTATTTT
NA	TRBV4-2	TRBJ1-1	TRBD1	CASSRQGVSEAFF	TGTGCCAGCAGCCGACAGGGGGTATCTGAAGCTTTCTTT